This T cell receptor (beta chain) was observed in a study of T cell changes during pregnancy in multiple sclerosis. Germline V lookup: CDR1 KGHSH, CDR2 LQKENI. This CDR3 comprises 14 residues. Deletions cut 4 bases from V and 6 bases from J, with 16 bases between. Sequencing used immunoSEQ multiplex PCR; TCRdb keeps in-frame clones, though not all of them. The profile shows 50,000 or so clones, 85% to 95% of them singletons. The chain recombines TRBV18 with TRBJ2-7; possibly TRBD2 for D (6 bases). Sequenced here: CD4+ T cells from peripheral blood mononuclear cells, sampled in the second trimester of pregnancy. The sequence derives from a female donor with multiple sclerosis, enrolled in a pregnancy study. CDR3 coding DNA: TGTGCCAGCTCACGGGGACTTGTAACGGGCGAGCAGTACTTC. It encodes CASSRGLVTGEQYF.